This TCR beta chain was obtained from a study of CD8 T cells in ankylosing spondylitis. Study conclusions and caveats: Some motif variants had been reported before (in reactive arthritis synovial fluid and blood). Reportedly, significant enrichment of disease-linked clones occurred in matched ankylosing spondylitis synovial fluid. With a CD8+ phenotype, disease-linked clones were relatively rare in peripheral blood. Apparently characteristic of ankylosing spondylitis blood was a TCR beta motif (roughly eight highly homologous variants).

The CDR3 is 14 amino acids. The ends lost 5 bases at V and 4 bases at J; junction bases unmatched: 6. CDR1 SEHNR and CDR2 FQNEAQ come from the germline V gene (reference sequence). TCRdb independently ran MiXCR on the 5' RACE reads; one entry per CDR3 protein. The table includes 150,000 to 200,000 distinct CDR3 sequences, approximately 10% detected once. About this clonotype: As yet, its antigen is unknown.

V is TRBV7-9 and J is TRBJ1-2; 8 bases align to TRBD1. The sequencing input was blood, either unsorted or a sorted T cell fraction (not recorded which). The clonotype comes from a male donor with ankylosing spondylitis or in good health (not recorded which). The CDR3 spells CASSPTGATYGYTF. CDR3 nucleotide sequence: TGTGCCAGCAGCCCGACAGGGGCGACCTATGGCTACACCTTC.